The 27 T cell receptor beta chains given below trace back to one sample, sequenced in a study of OX40 agonist ivuxolimab in advanced cancers. Profiling relied on immunoSEQ multiplex PCR, and the TCRdb table lists in-frame clones only, not all of them. Among 68,000 or so clones listed, 65% to 90% were seen once. The sample here was CD4+ or CD8+ T cells sorted from blood, taken in a trial of the OX40 agonist ivuxolimab. The receptors come from an adult with an advanced solid tumor such as melanoma, head and neck, liver or kidney cancer.

The V call is TRBV28, the J call TRBJ2-7; no clear D. V was shortened by 2 bases and J by 4 bases, with 21 bases between the two germline ends. Germline V CDR1 and CDR2: MDHEN, SYDVKM. The CDR3 has 17 residues. CDR3 sequence: CASSLSRHLTLLYEQYF. The CDR3 DNA follows: TGTGCCAGCAGTTTAAGCCGACACCTCACCCTCTTGTACGAGCAGTACTTC.

The chain has TRBV6-5 and TRBJ1-5; D possibly corresponds to TRBD1 (5 bases). This CDR3 contains 14 residues. Trimming cost V 4 bases and J 7 bases, with 14 bases left between them. The germline gives CDR1 MNHEY, CDR2 SVGAGI. As DNA, the CDR3 is TGTGCCAGCAGTTTCGGCGGGGGATCGCAGCCCCAGCATTTT. It yields the protein CASSFGGGSQPQHF.

The V gene is TRBV29-1, the J gene TRBJ2-1, with TRBD1 matching 8 bases. CDR3 length: 14 amino acids. V dropped 6 bases and J dropped 2; count of bases not matched to a gene: 6. The germline V gene has CDR1 SQVTM and CDR2 ANQGSEA. Here the CDR3 DNA reads TGCAGCGTCCAGGGGGCCAACGCCTACAATGAGCAGTTCTTC. Translated: CSVQGANAYNEQFF.

The rearrangement uses TRBV28 and TRBJ2-5; D might be TRBD2 (6 bases). Germline-derived CDR1 and CDR2 are MDHEN and SYDVKM. V lost 7 bases to trimming and J lost 7 bases, with 10 bases between them. CDR3 length equals 11 residues. CDR3 in DNA: TGTGCCAGCATGGGCGGGACGACCCAGTACTTC. Amino acid sequence: CASMGGTTQYF.

The rearrangement links TRBV7-7 to TRBJ2-5, with D possibly being TRBD2 (5 bases). V dropped 3 bases and J dropped 5 bases, with 22 bases sitting between them. CDR3 length equals 17 residues. Germline values: CDR1 SSHAT, CDR2 FNYEAQ (reference sequence). The CDR3 here is CASSFPKEGPGGETQYF. CDR3 coding DNA: TGTGCCAGCAGCTTTCCCAAAGAAGGACCCGGAGGCGAGACCCAGTACTTC. Drawing the rest from reference TRBV7-7 and TRBJ2-5, the complete variable domain is GAGVSQSPRYKVTKRGQDVTLRCDPISSHATLYWYQQALGQGPEFLTYFNYEAQPDKSGLPSDRFSAERPEGSISTLTIQRTEQRDSAMYRCASSFPKEGPGGETQYFGPGTRLLVL.

The chain combines TRBV9 with TRBJ2-5, with D perhaps matching TRBD2 (7 bases). V was pared by 1 base and J by 4 bases, with 14 bases between. The CDR3 contains 15 residues. In germline, CDR1 is SGDLS, CDR2 YYNGEE. The CDR3 coding sequence is TGTGCCAGCAGCGTAAGGCAGGGGAGGGGAGAGACCCAGTACTTC. Its protein product is CASSVRQGRGETQYF.

The rearrangement joins TRBV20-1 to TRBJ1-5; D not resolved. Germline CDR1 reads DFQATT; CDR2 reads SNEGSKA (reference sequence). The CDR3 has 11 amino acids. V was trimmed by 3 bases and J by 6 bases, leaving 6 bases between them. The CDR3 DNA sequence: TGCAGTGCTAGGTCGGGTCAGCCCCAGCATTTT. This sequence encodes CSARSGQPQHF.

For the CDR3, the DNA is TGTGCCAGCAGACCCACCACAACTAATGAAAAACTGTTTTTT. As protein: CASRPTTTNEKLFF. The chain joins TRBV6-5 to TRBJ1-4; D not resolved. Trimming took off 6 bases at V and 0 bases at J, with 8 bases between the two ends. Germline V gene lookup returns CDR1 MNHEY and CDR2 SVGAGI. The CDR3 runs to 14 residues.

This chain connects TRBV5-4 to TRBJ2-1; D may be TRBD1 (5 bases). The CDR3 has 16 amino acids. CDR1 and CDR2 (germline): SGHNT, YYREEE (reference sequence). V lost 0 bases to trimming and J lost 7 bases, with 17 bases between them. CDR3 loop: CASSLGREGVSNEQFF. The CDR3 nucleotides are TGTGCCAGCAGCTTGGGCAGGGAAGGGGTGTCGAATGAGCAGTTCTTC.

V and J are TRBV5-8 and TRBJ2-5, with 7 bases matching TRBD1. This CDR3 contains 13 residues. CDR1 is SGHTS and CDR2 is YDEGEE in the germline V gene. The junction had 4 bases not matched to a gene; V was cut back by 3 bases and J by 5 bases. CDR3 sequence (DNA): TGTGCCAGCAGCTACGACAGGGTTGAGACCCAGTACTTC. This translates into CASSYDRVETQYF. The full variable domain, completed using reference TRBV5-8 and TRBJ2-5, is EAGVTQSPTHLIKTRGQQATLRCSPISGHTSVYWYQQALGLGLQFLLWYDEGEERNRGNFPPRFSGRQFPNYSSELNVNALELEDSALYLCASSYDRVETQYFGPGTRLLVL.

The chain employs TRBV20-1 and TRBJ2-3; D remains unclear. This CDR3 region has 11 residues. V lost 6 bases and J lost 1, with 5 bases in between. The germline V gene has CDR1 DFQATT and CDR2 SNEGSKA (reference sequence). The CDR3 reads CSAPGTDTQYF. Written as DNA, the CDR3 is TGCAGTGCCCCGGGCACAGATACGCAGTATTTT.

The V gene is TRBV27, the J gene TRBJ2-4; D might be TRBD1 or TRBD2, each matching 5 bases. Germline-derived CDR1 and CDR2 are MNHEY and SMNVEV (reference sequence). This CDR3 is 15 amino acids long. Trimming left V 5 bases short and J 2 bases short, with 13 bases between. The CDR3 here is CASSPPGASKNIQYF. CDR3 DNA: TGTGCCAGCAGTCCCCCCGGGGCTTCCAAAAACATTCAGTACTTC.

This clone has a handful of counts. The gene calls are TRBV6-6 and TRBJ2-2; TRBD2 matches at 9 bases. Losses at the gene ends were 6 bases for V and 8 bases for J; bases not matched to a gene: 10. In germline, CDR1 is MNHNY, CDR2 SVGAGI (reference sequence). This CDR3 region has 15 residues. CDR3 DNA sequence: TGTGCCAGCAGCCCCAGGCGGGGGGGCCAAGGGGAGCTGTTTTTT. This translates into CASSPRRGGQGELFF.

The chain links TRBV5-4 to TRBJ2-5; D is possibly TRBD1 or TRBD2 (6 bases each). Trimming shortened V by 4 bases and J by 3 bases, and 19 bases separated the two germline ends. The V gene's germline CDR1 is SGHNT and CDR2 YYREEE (reference sequence). The CDR3 is 16 residues long. CDR3 DNA: TGTGCCAGCAGCCTGGACCCCCGGGGGCAGGAAGAGACCCAGTACTTC. Protein: CASSLDPRGQEETQYF.

The chain joins TRBV19 to TRBJ1-1; 8 positions match TRBD1. Germline trimming cut 7 bases from V and 5 bases from J; bases unmatched to any gene: 15. Germline CDR1 is LNHDA and CDR2 is SQIVND (reference sequence). This CDR3 region has 16 residues. CDR3 bases: TGTGCCAGTACCATTACAACCGGACAGGGCTTTACTGAAGCTTTCTTT. It codes for CASTITTGQGFTEAFF.

For this clone: The germline gene is not matched at one end of the junction; a read error may be the cause. The chain has TRBV28 and TRBJ2-7; a possible D gene is TRBD2 (7 bases). Germline V gives CDR1 MDHEN, CDR2 SYDVKM. This CDR3 region has 14 residues. CDR3 nucleotides: TGTGCCAGCAGTTGGCCTGGGGGGGCCTACGGGCAGTACTTC. Translated, it gives CASSWPGGAYGQYF.

This clone was recorded a few times. This sequence joins TRBV7-9 and TRBJ2-4; D gene ambiguous. Germline CDR1 and CDR2: SEHNR and FQNEAQ (reference sequence). This CDR3 comprises 13 residues. V was clipped by 4 bases and J by 10 bases, with 14 bases between them. CDR3 coding DNA: TGTGCCAGCAGCTCCATCGACCGAAGGATTCAGTACTTC. It encodes CASSSIDRRIQYF.

The chain uses TRBV19 and TRBJ1-1; no clear D. This CDR3 is 13 amino acids long. The V and J ends lost 1 base and 0 bases respectively, with 3 bases between them. CDR1 and CDR2 (germline): LNHDA, SQIVND (reference sequence). CDR3 sequence: CASSIGVNTEAFF. CDR3 nucleotide sequence: TGTGCCAGTAGTATAGGGGTGAACACTGAAGCTTTCTTT.

The V call is TRBV27, the J call TRBJ2-5, with 8 bases that match TRBD1. Per the germline V gene, CDR1 is MNHEY and CDR2 is SMNVEV (reference sequence). Trimming at V came to 0 bases and at J to 6 bases, leaving 9 bases not matched to a gene. The CDR3 is 16 amino acids. The CDR3 DNA sequence: TGTGCCAGCAGTTTATCGGTCGGGACAGGCGACCAGACCCAGTACTTC. As protein: CASSLSVGTGDQTQYF.

This chain connects TRBV7-9 to TRBJ1-5; D is unclear. The germline V gene has CDR1 SEHNR and CDR2 FQNEAQ (reference sequence). V lost 4 bases and J lost 8, with 21 bases in between. This CDR3 has 16 amino acids. The CDR3 protein is CASSSYSTERHKPQHF. DNA of the CDR3: TGTGCCAGCAGCTCGTACTCCACCGAACGGCATAAGCCCCAGCATTTT.

The chain is built from TRBV5-5 and TRBJ1-5; D perhaps matches TRBD1 (6 bases). V shed 4 bases and J shed 2 bases, with 16 bases lying between them. This CDR3 has 16 residues. In germline, CDR1 is SGHKS, CDR2 YYEKEE (reference sequence). CDR3 residues: CASSPSSGAGNQPQHF. The CDR3 DNA reads as TGTGCCAGCAGCCCCTCCTCAGGGGCGGGCAATCAGCCCCAGCATTTT.

This clone was seen more than once but under ten times. The chain joins TRBV5-1 to TRBJ1-1; D uncertain. This CDR3 comprises 15 residues. Trimming cost V 4 bases and J 1 base, with 14 bases left between them. Looked up from germline, CDR1 is SGHRS and CDR2 is YFSETQ. CDR3 nucleotides: TGCGCCAGCAGCATGGGAGGAGCCAGGAACACTGAAGCTTTCTTT. This gives the protein CASSMGGARNTEAFF.

This CDR3 is CASSSGPVPTDTQYF. CDR3 DNA sequence: TGTGCCAGCAGCTCAGGTCCGGTACCGACAGATACGCAGTATTTT. The gene calls are TRBV6-1 and TRBJ2-3; D gene unclear. CDR1 is MNHNS, CDR2 SASEGT, per germline. V was pared by 6 bases and J by 3 bases, with 16 bases between. The CDR3 consists of 15 residues.

The chain uses TRBV30 and TRBJ2-3, with TRBD2 matching 15 bases. Germline V gene sequence: CDR1 GTSNPN, CDR2 SVGIG (reference sequence). The CDR3 sequence is 17 residues long. V dropped 3 bases and J dropped 6; count of bases not matched to a gene: 10. The CDR3 DNA reads TGTGCCTGGAGGGGCCCGGGACTAGCGGGGGGCAGGGATACGCAGTATTTT. This encodes CAWRGPGLAGGRDTQYF.

V usage is TRBV18 and J usage is TRBJ2-1, with D tentatively TRBD2 (6 bases). The germline V gene encodes CDR1 KGHSH and CDR2 LQKENI. CDR3 size: 13 residues. V lost 3 bases, J lost 5 bases, and 8 bases lay in between. CDR3 nucleotide sequence: TGTGCCAGCTCACCTGGACTAAACAATGAGCAGTTCTTC. Residues: CASSPGLNNEQFF.

The chain employs TRBV7-8 and TRBJ2-1; D remains unclear. Germline CDR1 is SGHVS and CDR2 is FQNEAQ. The CDR3 loop spans 14 amino acids. Trimming removed 2 bases from V and 6 bases from J, with 11 bases in between. The chain's CDR3 is CASSLNELSNEQFF. The CDR3 coding sequence is TGTGCCAGCAGCTTAAACGAACTCAGCAATGAGCAGTTCTTC. The full variable domain, completed using reference TRBV7-8 and TRBJ2-1, is GAGVSQSPRYKVAKRGQDVALRCDPISGHVSLFWYQQALGQGPEFLTYFQNEAQLDKSGLPSDRFFAERPEGSVSTLKIQRTQQEDSAVYLCASSLNELSNEQFFGPGTRLTVL.

The chain uses TRBV11-2 and TRBJ2-1, with 7 bases identical to TRBD2. This CDR3 is built from 13 residues. V lost 4 bases to trimming and J lost 6 bases; unmatched junction nucleotides: 3. Germline V gene data show CDR1 as SGHAT and CDR2 as FQNNGV. The CDR3 coding sequence is TGTGCCAGCAGCTCCAGCGGGGTCAATGAGCAGTTCTTC. It yields the protein CASSSSGVNEQFF. The whole variable domain, filled in from reference TRBV11-2 and TRBJ2-1, reads EAGVAQSPRYKIIEKRQSVAFWCNPISGHATLYWYQQILGQGPKLLIQFQNNGVVDDSQLPKDRFSAERLKGVDSTLKIQPAKLEDSAVYLCASSSSGVNEQFFGPGTRLTVL.